The source of this T cell receptor (beta chain) is a study of cytomegalovirus exposure and HLA in healthy donors. Study overall: From about 170 million T cells, an earlier analysis saw approximately 110 million unique TCR beta sequences. General observations from the study: The CMV antigen specificity of a few CMV-associated chains was confirmed through in vitro analysis. Reportedly, HLA-A and HLA-B alleles of most subjects were accurately predicted from TCR beta.

On this clone: No antigen is known for it.

Looked up from germline, CDR1 is LNHDA and CDR2 is SQIVND (reference sequence). The CDR3 is made up of 13 amino acids. Trimming stripped 6 bases from V and 2 bases from J, with 10 bases between. The PCR used 60 Vbeta and 13 Jbeta primers. TCRdb's table, derived via immunoSEQ multiplex PCR, lists solely in-frame clones and lacks some. Counted here are 95,000 or so clones, about four fifths occurring once; the ten biggest clones make up about 3.9%. The rearrangement links TRBV19 to TRBJ1-2; D uncertain. The receptor comes from a woman aged 65 to 85 in good health and CMV-seropositive. Sequencing was carried out using PBMCs. CDR3 sequence: CASRRTENYGYTF. In DNA, the CDR3 is TGTGCCAGTAGGCGGACTGAGAACTATGGCTACACCTTC.